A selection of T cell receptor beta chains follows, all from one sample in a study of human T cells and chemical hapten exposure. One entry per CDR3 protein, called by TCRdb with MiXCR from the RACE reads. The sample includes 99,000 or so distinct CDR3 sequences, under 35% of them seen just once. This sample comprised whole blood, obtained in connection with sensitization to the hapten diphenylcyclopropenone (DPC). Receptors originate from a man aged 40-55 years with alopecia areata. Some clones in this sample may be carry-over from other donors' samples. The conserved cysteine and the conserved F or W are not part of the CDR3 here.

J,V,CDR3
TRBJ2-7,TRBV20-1,SAMAIGDLTYEQY
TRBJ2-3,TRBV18,ASSTGWLAVSTDTQY
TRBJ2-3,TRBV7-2,ASSTVADTQY
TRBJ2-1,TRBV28,ASSLTYSGVGEQF
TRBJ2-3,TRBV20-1,SARDSGGSTDTQY
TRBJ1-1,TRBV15,ATSREDRGDTEAF
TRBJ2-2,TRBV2,ASTNGRTSSTGELF
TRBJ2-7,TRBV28,ASSSRTVQDSYEQY
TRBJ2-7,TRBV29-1,SVEPGPLSSYEQY
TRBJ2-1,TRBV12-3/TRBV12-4,ASTPGRRIYEQF
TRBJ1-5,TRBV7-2,ASSFQGRQPQH
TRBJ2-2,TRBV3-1,ASSQHDTGAGELF
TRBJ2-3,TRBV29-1,SVTQGSWDTQY